These 26 T cell receptor beta chains originate from one sample sequenced in a study of blood T cell repertoires in COVID-19. Produced via immunoSEQ multiplex PCR; TCRdb's table is partial and in-frame only. Among around 170,000 clones listed, 65% to 90% were seen once. Sequences were obtained from peripheral blood. Every receptor here comes from a man aged 50 to 59 with active or convalescent COVID-19.

This clone was picked up a small number of times. V and J are TRBV7-9 and TRBJ2-7; D is uncertain. In germline, CDR1 is SEHNR, CDR2 FQNEAQ (reference sequence). This CDR3 contains 14 residues. V lost 6 bases to trimming and J lost 5 bases, with 17 bases between them. DNA for the CDR3: TGTGCCAGCAGTCAAAGAAACTCTCTGGACGAGCAGTACTTC. This codes for CASSQRNSLDEQYF.

The sample holds a few counts of this clone. The V and J genes are TRBV15 and TRBJ1-4; weak D call: TRBD1 (6 bases). Germline V gene lookup returns CDR1 LNHNV and CDR2 YYDKDF (reference sequence). The CDR3 sequence is 22 residues long. V was cut by 1 base and J by 0 bases, with 27 bases left in between. CDR3 residues: CATSRGRGGGHSRGATNEKLFF. The CDR3 DNA sequence: TGTGCCACCAGCAGAGGGAGAGGGGGGGGACACTCTCGAGGGGCAACTAATGAAAAACTGTTTTTT.

V and J are TRBV25-1 and TRBJ2-2; 9 nucleotides agree with TRBD2. With 8 bases clipped from V and 7 bases from J, the junction kept 11 bases outside the gene matches. Germline V gene lookup returns CDR1 MGHDK and CDR2 SYGVNS. This CDR3 is built from 15 residues. The CDR3 coding sequence is TGTGCCAGCTTAGGGGGGACTAGCCCACTCGGGGAGCTGTTTTTT. Translation gives CASLGGTSPLGELFF.

The chain combines TRBV24-1 with TRBJ1-6, with D maybe TRBD1 (5 bases). The CDR3 extends over 13 amino acids. Germline assignment: CDR1 KGHDR and CDR2 SFDVKD. Trimming stripped 8 bases from V and 12 bases from J, with 16 bases between. The CDR3 nucleotides are TGTGCCACCAAACGGGGCCCGGGAGAACCCCTCCACTTT. Translated: CATKRGPGEPLHF.

The chain combines TRBV5-1 with TRBJ1-1; tentative D call: TRBD1 (6 bases). The germline V gene has CDR1 SGHRS and CDR2 YFSETQ. Deletions cut 4 bases from V and 3 bases from J, with 13 bases between. The CDR3 totals 14 residues. Here the CDR3 reads CASSPRPGDTEAFF. The CDR3 DNA reads TGCGCCAGCAGCCCCCGCCCAGGGGACACTGAAGCTTTCTTT.

The J gene is TRBJ1-2, the V gene TRBV7-6; TRBD1 agrees at 7 bases. This CDR3 is 13 amino acids long. The germline V gene encodes CDR1 SGHVS and CDR2 FNYEAQ. V was clipped by 5 bases and J by 6 bases; unmatched bases: 6. This chain's CDR3 is CASSLRGYDGYTF. CDR3 nucleotide sequence: TGTGCCAGCAGCCTCAGGGGGTATGATGGCTACACCTTC. The complete variable domain, with remaining parts taken from reference TRBV7-6 and TRBJ1-2, reads GAGVSQSPRYKVTKRGQDVALRCDPISGHVSLYWYRQALGQGPEFLTYFNYEAQQDKSGLPNDRFSAERPEGSISTLTIQRTEQRDSAMYRCASSLRGYDGYTFGSGTRLTVV.

The J gene is TRBJ2-2, the V gene TRBV7-6; no clear D. The germline gives CDR1 SGHVS, CDR2 FNYEAQ. This CDR3 is built from 15 residues. V lost 5 bases and J 0 bases, leaving 10 bases between the germline ends. The chain's CDR3 is CASSPRYANTGELFF. The DNA of the CDR3 is TGTGCCAGCAGCCCCCGCTACGCGAACACCGGGGAGCTGTTTTTT.

The chain carries TRBV7-2 and TRBJ2-7, with 13 bases matching TRBD2. CDR3 length: 17 residues. The V gene end was trimmed by 3 bases and the J gene end by 5 bases; junction bases not matched to a gene: 10. Germline V gives CDR1 SGHTA, CDR2 FQGNSA. The CDR3 loop is CASSFIDALAGGDEQYF. CDR3 coding DNA: TGTGCCAGCAGCTTCATCGACGCACTAGCGGGGGGGGACGAGCAGTACTTC.

This rearrangement joins TRBV3-1 (or the pseudogene TRBV3-2) to TRBJ2-2, with D possibly being TRBD1 (6 bases). Germline V CDR1 and CDR2: LGHDT, YNNKEL (reference sequence). V dropped 4 bases and J dropped 0 bases, with 9 bases sitting between them. The CDR3 spans 15 residues. The CDR3 DNA sequence: TGTGCCAGCAGCCCCGGGACATCGAACACCGGGGAGCTGTTTTTT. As protein: CASSPGTSNTGELFF.

The rearrangement joins TRBV6-1 to TRBJ2-6, with TRBD2 as a possible D gene (7 bases). The germline V gene has CDR1 MNHNS and CDR2 SASEGT. The CDR3 extends over 17 amino acids. Trimming cost V 2 bases and J 2 bases, with 13 bases left between them. CDR3 DNA: TGTGCCAGCAGTGAATTCGAAGGGGGGGCTGGGGCCAACGTCCTGACTTTC. This codes for CASSEFEGGAGANVLTF.

The V call is TRBV2, the J call TRBJ2-3, with D hard to call. Germline CDR1 SNHLY, CDR2 FYNNEI. V lost 2 bases and J lost 1, with 7 bases in between. This CDR3 has 14 residues. In DNA form, the CDR3 reads TGTGCCAGCAGTGAAACAATGGGCACAGATACGCAGTATTTT. Protein: CASSETMGTDTQYF.

In DNA, the CDR3 is TGTGCCAGCAGTTGGGCGGAGGGGAATGGCTACACCTTC. This sequence encodes CASSWAEGNGYTF. J is TRBJ1-2 and V is TRBV5-4; the D gene is possibly TRBD1 (5 bases). The V and J ends lost 5 bases and 6 bases respectively, with 14 bases between them. The CDR3 extends over 13 amino acids. CDR1 is SGHNT and CDR2 is YYREEE in the germline V gene (reference sequence). Drawing the rest from reference TRBV5-4 and TRBJ1-2, the complete variable domain is ETGVTQSPTHLIKTRGQQVTLRCSSQSGHNTVSWYQQALGQGPQFIFQYYREEENGRGNFPPRFSGLQFPNYSSELNVNALELDDSALYLCASSWAEGNGYTFGSGTRLTVV.

J is TRBJ1-5 and V is TRBV19; D is perhaps TRBD1 (6 bases). CDR1 is LNHDA and CDR2 is SQIVND in the germline V gene (reference sequence). The CDR3 is 16 residues long. The germline V and J ends were trimmed by 2 bases and 0 bases, with 11 bases remaining between them. CDR3 coding DNA: TGTGCCAGTAGTATAATGGGGGCCTATAGCAATCAGCCCCAGCATTTT. It is translated as CASSIMGAYSNQPQHF.

J is TRBJ2-3 and V is TRBV30, with D possibly matching TRBD2 (6 bases). The CDR3 covers 14 residues. The V and J ends lost 0 bases and 4 bases respectively, with 11 bases between them. CDR1 and CDR2 from the germline V gene are GTSNPN and SVGIG (reference sequence). CDR3 region: CAWSVGGAADTQYF. The CDR3 DNA follows: TGTGCCTGGAGTGTAGGAGGGGCAGCAGATACGCAGTATTTT.

This chain links TRBV3-1 (or the pseudogene TRBV3-2) with TRBJ1-1; D is unresolved. The CDR3 covers 11 residues. Germline lookup yields CDR1 LGHDT and CDR2 YNNKEL (reference sequence). V was pared by 5 bases and J by 4 bases, with 5 bases between. The CDR3 sequence is CASSALTEAFF. CDR3 sequence (DNA): TGTGCCAGCAGCGCGCTCACTGAAGCTTTCTTT.

This chain links TRBV3-1 (or the pseudogene TRBV3-2) with TRBJ2-2, with TRBD2 matching over 9 bases. The germline gives CDR1 LGHDT, CDR2 YNNKEL (reference sequence). V was clipped by 0 bases and J by 3 bases; unmatched bases: 8. The CDR3 runs to 18 residues. CDR3 DNA sequence: TGTGCCAGCAGCCAAGATCGGGGACTAGCCGAAGACACCGGGGAGCTGTTTTTT. Translated: CASSQDRGLAEDTGELFF.

V usage is TRBV28 and J usage is TRBJ1-2; 8 positions agree with TRBD1. The CDR3 spans 14 residues. Germline V gene lookup returns CDR1 MDHEN and CDR2 SYDVKM. The V and J ends lost 4 bases and 7 bases, in that order; junction bases with no gene match: 8. The CDR3 sequence is CASSYGQGAVGYTF. CDR3 nucleotides: TGTGCCAGCAGTTACGGCCAGGGGGCTGTTGGCTACACCTTC.

The chain recombines TRBV11-3 with TRBJ2-1; D gene unclear. The CDR3 consists of 13 residues. Trimming pared 1 base from V and 8 bases from J, leaving 9 bases between. In germline, CDR1 is SGHNT, CDR2 YENEEA. The CDR3 nucleotides read TGTGCCAGCAGCTTAGGGCAGGAAGATGAGCAGTTCTTC. It is translated as CASSLGQEDEQFF. The entire variable domain, with the rest obtained from reference TRBV11-3 and TRBJ2-1, is as follows: EAGVVQSPRYKIIEKKQPVAFWCNPISGHNTLYWYLQNLGQGPELLIRYENEEAVDDSQLPKDRFSAERLKGVDSTLKIQPAELGDSAVYLCASSLGQEDEQFFGPGTRLTVL.

V and J are TRBV5-6 and TRBJ2-3, with TRBD2 matching over 7 bases. V lost 4 bases, J lost 5 bases, and 22 bases stayed unmatched. The CDR3 extends over 19 amino acids. Germline CDR1 reads SGHDT; CDR2 reads YYEEEE. CDR3 protein: CASSPGHWGGSGQLDTQYF. The DNA for the CDR3 is TGTGCCAGCAGCCCCGGACATTGGGGGGGTTCTGGACAACTAGATACGCAGTATTTT.

This clone was observed a handful of times. The chain uses TRBV14 and TRBJ2-3; D might be TRBD2 (6 bases). V dropped 1 base and J dropped 5 bases, with 7 bases sitting between them. Germline V CDR1 and CDR2: SGHDN, FVKESK. This CDR3 spans 13 amino acids. CDR3 sequence reads: CASSQAGEDTQYF. The CDR3 DNA is TGTGCCAGCAGCCAAGCGGGAGAAGATACGCAGTATTTT.

This sequence joins TRBV10-1 and TRBJ2-1; TRBD2 matches 8 bases. CDR3 length equals 14 residues. The V and J ends lost 5 bases and 6 bases, in that order; junction bases with no gene match: 6. Germline V gives CDR1 WNHNN, CDR2 SYGVQD (reference sequence). CDR3 nucleotides: TGCGCCAGCAGTAGCGGGAGAGCAGGCAATGAGCAGTTCTTC. Its translation is CASSSGRAGNEQFF.

The CDR3 nucleotides read TGTGCCAGCAGCCAGGGTATTCCGCGGGACACCGGGGAGCTGTTTTTT. Protein sequence: CASSQGIPRDTGELFF. The chain couples TRBV3-1 (or the pseudogene TRBV3-2) to TRBJ2-2, with D perhaps TRBD2 (5 bases). Germline V gene sequence: CDR1 LGHDT, CDR2 YNNKEL (reference sequence). CDR3 length equals 16 residues. V was pared by 3 bases and J by 3 bases, with 14 bases between.

This chain joins TRBV7-3 and TRBJ1-1; D remains unclear. The germline V and J ends were trimmed by 2 bases and 3 bases, with 10 bases remaining between them. The CDR3 contains 14 residues. Germline V gives CDR1 SGHTA, CDR2 FQGTGA. The CDR3 loop reads CASSLSTGDTEAFF. The CDR3 coding sequence is TGTGCCAGCAGCTTATCGACCGGGGACACTGAAGCTTTCTTT.

This chain connects TRBV6-5 to TRBJ1-1, with D maybe TRBD1 (6 bases). The CDR3 has 15 residues. The ends were cut back, 3 bases at V and 0 bases at J, with 11 bases in the middle. CDR1 MNHEY and CDR2 SVGAGI come from the germline V gene. The CDR3 coding sequence is TGTGCCAGCAGTTATACAGGGACAATGAACACTGAAGCTTTCTTT. Its protein product is CASSYTGTMNTEAFF.

This clone was counted once. The rearrangement joins TRBV11-1 to TRBJ2-7; a possible D gene is TRBD2 (6 bases). The germline V gene has CDR1 SGHAT and CDR2 FQDESV (reference sequence). The CDR3 runs to 15 residues. Trimming took 5 bases from V and 3 from J, leaving 17 bases between them. The CDR3 bases are TGTGCCAGCAGCCCACAGATCGGGGGATACTACGAGCAGTACTTC. Translating gives CASSPQIGGYYEQYF.

The V gene is TRBV5-6, the J gene TRBJ1-5, with D perhaps matching TRBD1 (5 bases). V dropped 0 bases and J dropped 10 bases, with 11 bases sitting between them. The CDR3 length is 13 residues. Germline V gene sequence: CDR1 SGHDT, CDR2 YYEEEE. The CDR3 loop is CASSLAEGKPQHF. In DNA, the CDR3 is TGTGCCAGCAGCTTGGCGGAGGGGAAACCCCAGCATTTT.